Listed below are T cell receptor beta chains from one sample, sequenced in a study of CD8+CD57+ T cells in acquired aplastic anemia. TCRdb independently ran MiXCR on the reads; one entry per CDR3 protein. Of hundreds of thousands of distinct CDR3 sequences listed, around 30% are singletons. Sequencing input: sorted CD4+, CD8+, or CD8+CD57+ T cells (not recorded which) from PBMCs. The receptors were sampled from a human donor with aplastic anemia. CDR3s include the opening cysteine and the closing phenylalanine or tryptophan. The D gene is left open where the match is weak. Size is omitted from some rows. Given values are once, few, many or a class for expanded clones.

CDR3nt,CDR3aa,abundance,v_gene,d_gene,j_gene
TGCAGTGCCCAGAGTCTAGCGGGAGATATCTCCTACAATGAGCAGTTCTTC,CSAQSLAGDISYNEQFF,NA,TRBV20-1,TRBD2,TRBJ2-1
TGTGCCAGCAGCGCAGACAGGGGAGCCTTC,CASSADRGAF,NA,TRBV7-8,TRBD1,TRBJ1-2
TGTGCCATCAGTGAGTCGAAAGGTGGACAGCCCCAGCATTTT,CAISESKGGQPQHF,NA,TRBV10-3,NA,TRBJ1-5
TGTGCCAGCAGCGTAGTTGGTAGCGGGAGGCTTAATGAGCAGTTCTTC,CASSVVGSGRLNEQFF,NA,TRBV9,TRBD2,TRBJ2-1
TGTGCCAGCAGTGAAGCGCAGAGGAAACTGTTTTTT,CASSEAQRKLFF,many,TRBV2,NA,TRBJ1-4
TGTGCCAGCAGCCCTCTCGGGCAGTCGTGGTCTAGCTCCTATAATTCACCCCTCCACTTT,CASSPLGQSWSSSYNSPLHF,few,TRBV4-2,NA,TRBJ1-6
TGTGCCAGCAGTTTGGCGGGACCCCCACCCTATGGCTACACCTTC,CASSLAGPPPYGYTF,NA,TRBV25-1,NA,TRBJ1-2
TGTGCCGCACGGTTTAACTATGGCTACACCTTC,CAARFNYGYTF,many,TRBV6-1,NA,TRBJ1-2
TGTGCCAGCAGCATCGGGACCGACTACGAGCAGTACTTC,CASSIGTDYEQYF,many,TRBV9,NA,TRBJ2-7
TGCAGCGTTGAAGATCCGGGGTCATTGGAAAAACTGTTTTTT,CSVEDPGSLEKLFF,NA,TRBV29-1,NA,TRBJ1-4
TGTGCCAGCAGTGGGACAGTGTTGAGTGGCTACACCTTC,CASSGTVLSGYTF,many,TRBV6-1,NA,TRBJ1-2
TGCAGTGCTAGCGGGACAGGGCGACAGCCCCAGCATTTT,CSASGTGRQPQHF,many,TRBV20-1,TRBD1,TRBJ1-5
TGTGCCAGCAGTTTACTAGCCTACGAGCAGTACTTC,CASSLLAYEQYF,NA,TRBV12-3/TRBV12-4,NA,TRBJ2-7
TGTGCCAGTAGTCTGATGGATCAGCCCCAGCATTTT,CASSLMDQPQHF,many,TRBV19,NA,TRBJ1-5
TGTGCCAGCAGTGAGTCTGAATTGACTAGCGGGGGTGAGACCCAGTACTTC,CASSESELTSGGETQYF,few,TRBV10-3,TRBD2,TRBJ2-5
TGTGCCAGCAGCTTGCAAGCGGGAGAGAACAATGAGCAGTTCTTC,CASSLQAGENNEQFF,many,TRBV7-2,TRBD2,TRBJ2-1
TGTGCCAGCACTCGTTTAGGCGGGAGCTCTGGGGCCAACGTCCTGACTTTC,CASTRLGGSSGANVLTF,NA,TRBV5-6,TRBD2,TRBJ2-6
TGCAGCGTTGTTAGCGGGGGGGCCTACAATGAGCAGTTCTTC,CSVVSGGAYNEQFF,many,TRBV29-1,TRBD2,TRBJ2-1
TGTGCCAGCAGTTACGCTCTGGGGGGCTCTGGAAACACCATATATTTT,CASSYALGGSGNTIYF,NA,TRBV10-3,NA,TRBJ1-3
TGTGCCAGCAAGGCCGACAGGTCCTACGAGCAGTACTTC,CASKADRSYEQYF,few,TRBV27,NA,TRBJ2-7
TGTGCCAGCAGTTACCTCCTAGCGGGGAAAGAGACCCAGTACTTC,CASSYLLAGKETQYF,NA,TRBV15,TRBD2,TRBJ2-5
TGTGCCAGTCGAGGATGGGCAGGGGCTAACTCTGGGGCCAACGTCCTGACTTTC,CASRGWAGANSGANVLTF,NA,TRBV19,NA,TRBJ2-6
TGTGCCAGCAGTCCTCGGACTAGCGGCTACAATGAGCAGTTCTTC,CASSPRTSGYNEQFF,few,TRBV4-2,TRBD2,TRBJ2-1
TGTGCCAGCAGTGAAGCGCTTCCTGGAAGTTCACCCCTCCACTTT,CASSEALPGSSPLHF,many,TRBV2,NA,TRBJ1-6
TGCAGTGCTTTGCAGATCCACGAGCAGTACTTC,CSALQIHEQYF,many,TRBV20-1,NA,TRBJ2-7
TGCAGTGCCGAGGGACTAGCGGGGGCCACGCAGTATTTT,CSAEGLAGATQYF,NA,TRBV20-1,TRBD2,TRBJ2-3
TGTGCCAGCACCATGACCGGGAGAGACTATGGCTACACCTTC,CASTMTGRDYGYTF,NA,TRBV5-4,NA,TRBJ1-2
TGCGCCAGCAGCTCCCAGAGGACAGGGACGGTTAACGAGCAGTACTTC,CASSSQRTGTVNEQYF,NA,TRBV4-3,TRBD1,TRBJ2-7
TGTGCCACCAGTGATTGTAGACAGCCTTTGAACACTGAAGCTTTCTTT,CATSDCRQPLNTEAFF,few,TRBV24-1,NA,TRBJ1-1